This T cell receptor beta chain emerged from a study of early T cells in non-severe SARS-CoV-2 infection. Background on the study: Whole-blood bulk RNA, unsorted, was sequenced, and chains were unpaired. The study's findings and limits: Clonotype matching in VDJdb favored anti-spike CD8 responses and did not capture private and CD4 specificities.

The CDR3 covers 13 residues. After removal of 2 bases from V and 2 bases from J, the junction contained 0 bases not matched to a gene. From germline, CDR1 is DFQATT and CDR2 SNEGSKA (reference sequence). This clonotype was found many times. What it binds is unknown. Researchers attached unique molecular identifiers to individual cDNA molecules. TCRdb fed the 5' RACE reads into MiXCR, producing one record per CDR3 protein. The table includes about 63,000 distinct CDR3 sequences, around 13% detected once. The source material was whole blood. The rearrangement links TRBV20-1 to TRBJ1-5, with 7 bases aligning to TRBD1. The TCR originated in an adult who was a healthcare worker with PCR-confirmed SARS-CoV-2 infection or an uninfected control (not recorded which). The CDR3 sequence is CSARQGGNQPQHF. The DNA of the CDR3 is TGCAGTGCTAGACAGGGGGGCAATCAGCCCCAGCATTTT.